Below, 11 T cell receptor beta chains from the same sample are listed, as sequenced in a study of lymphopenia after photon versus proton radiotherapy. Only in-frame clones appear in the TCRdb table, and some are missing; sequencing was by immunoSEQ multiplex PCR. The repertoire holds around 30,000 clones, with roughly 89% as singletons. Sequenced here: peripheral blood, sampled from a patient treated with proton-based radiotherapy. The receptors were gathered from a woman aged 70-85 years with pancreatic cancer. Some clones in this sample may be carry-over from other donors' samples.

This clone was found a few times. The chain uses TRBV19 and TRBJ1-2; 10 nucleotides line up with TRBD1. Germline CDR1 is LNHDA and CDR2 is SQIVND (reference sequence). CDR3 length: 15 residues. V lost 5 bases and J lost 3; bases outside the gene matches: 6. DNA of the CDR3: TGTGCCAGTAGTGAGACGACAGGGGGCGACTATGGCTACACCTTC. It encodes CASSETTGGDYGYTF.

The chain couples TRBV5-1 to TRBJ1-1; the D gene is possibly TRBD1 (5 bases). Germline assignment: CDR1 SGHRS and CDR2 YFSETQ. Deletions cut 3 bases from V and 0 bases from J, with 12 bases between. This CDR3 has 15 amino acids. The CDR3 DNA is TGCGCCAGCAGCTACGTCGGGACCATGAACACTGAAGCTTTCTTT. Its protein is CASSYVGTMNTEAFF.

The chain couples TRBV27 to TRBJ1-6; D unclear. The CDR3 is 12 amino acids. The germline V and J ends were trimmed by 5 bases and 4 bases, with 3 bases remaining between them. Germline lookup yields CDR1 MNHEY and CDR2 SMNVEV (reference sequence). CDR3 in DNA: TGTGCCAGCAGTCCTTATAATTCACCCCTCCACTTT. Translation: CASSPYNSPLHF.

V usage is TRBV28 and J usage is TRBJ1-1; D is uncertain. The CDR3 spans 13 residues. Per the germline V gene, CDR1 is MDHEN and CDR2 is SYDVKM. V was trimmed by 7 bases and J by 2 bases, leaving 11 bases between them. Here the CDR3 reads CASNLGFNTEAFF. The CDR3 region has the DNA TGTGCCAGCAATCTGGGGTTTAACACTGAAGCTTTCTTT.

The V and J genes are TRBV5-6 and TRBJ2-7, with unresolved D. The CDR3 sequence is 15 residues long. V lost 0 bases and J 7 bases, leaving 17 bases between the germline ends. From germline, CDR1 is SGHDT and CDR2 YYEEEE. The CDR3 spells CASSLARVGPREQYF. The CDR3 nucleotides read TGTGCCAGCAGCTTGGCACGGGTCGGCCCGAGGGAGCAGTACTTC.

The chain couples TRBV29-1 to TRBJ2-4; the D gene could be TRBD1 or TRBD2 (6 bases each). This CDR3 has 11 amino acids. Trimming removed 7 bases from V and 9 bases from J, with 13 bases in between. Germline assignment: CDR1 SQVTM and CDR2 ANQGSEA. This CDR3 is CSAWGAGIQYF. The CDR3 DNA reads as TGCAGCGCTTGGGGGGCCGGCATTCAGTACTTC. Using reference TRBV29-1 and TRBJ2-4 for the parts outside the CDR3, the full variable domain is SAVISQKPSRDICQRGTSLTIQCQVDSQVTMMFWYRQQPGQSLTLIATANQGSEATYESGFVIDKFPISRPNLTFSTLTVSNMSPEDSSIYLCSAWGAGIQYFGAGTRLSVL.

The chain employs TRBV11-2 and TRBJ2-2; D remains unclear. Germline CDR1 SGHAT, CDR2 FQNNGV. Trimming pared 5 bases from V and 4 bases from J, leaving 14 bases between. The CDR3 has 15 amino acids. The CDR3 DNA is TGTGCCAGCAGCCGTACGGAACTGGGCACCGGGGAGCTGTTTTTT. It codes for CASSRTELGTGELFF.

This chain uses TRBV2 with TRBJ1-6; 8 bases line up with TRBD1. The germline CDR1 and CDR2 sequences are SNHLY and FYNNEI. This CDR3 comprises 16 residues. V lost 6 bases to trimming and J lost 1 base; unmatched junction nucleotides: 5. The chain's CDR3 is CASSGQGTSYNSPLHF. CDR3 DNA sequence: TGTGCCAGCAGCGGACAGGGCACGTCCTATAATTCACCCCTCCACTTT.

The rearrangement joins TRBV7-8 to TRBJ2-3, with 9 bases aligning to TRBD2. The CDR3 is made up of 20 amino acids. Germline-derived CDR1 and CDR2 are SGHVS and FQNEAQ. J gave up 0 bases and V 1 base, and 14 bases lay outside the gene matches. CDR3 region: CASSLVRLADPDGSTDTQYF. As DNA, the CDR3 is TGTGCCAGCAGCTTAGTCAGACTAGCGGACCCCGATGGGAGCACAGATACGCAGTATTTT.

The CDR3 loop reads CASSQSPGTGSTDTQYF. In DNA, the CDR3 is TGCGCCAGCAGCCAGTCCCCCGGGACAGGTAGCACAGATACGCAGTATTTT. The rearrangement joins TRBV5-1 to TRBJ2-3; 8 bases agree with TRBD1. The CDR3 sequence is 17 residues long. V lost 4 bases, J lost 0 bases, and 10 bases stayed unmatched. CDR1 and CDR2 (germline): SGHRS, YFSETQ. The entire variable domain, with the rest obtained from reference TRBV5-1 and TRBJ2-3, is as follows: KAGVTQTPRYLIKTRGQQVTLSCSPISGHRSVSWYQQTPGQGLQFLFEYFSETQRNKGNFPGRFSGRQFSNSRSEMNVSTLELGDSALYLCASSQSPGTGSTDTQYFGPGTRLTVL.

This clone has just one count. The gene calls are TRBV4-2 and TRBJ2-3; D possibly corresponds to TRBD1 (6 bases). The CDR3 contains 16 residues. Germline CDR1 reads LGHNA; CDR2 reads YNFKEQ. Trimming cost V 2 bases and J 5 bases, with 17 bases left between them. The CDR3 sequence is CASSQTGTYGGDTQYF. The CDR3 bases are TGTGCCAGCAGCCAAACCGGGACATACGGCGGAGATACGCAGTATTTT.